The sequence of this TCR beta chain was determined in a study of vaccination effects on CD4 cells after COVID-19. Study findings and constraints: Late post-vaccination samples showed marked contraction of infection- and vaccine-induced clones.

Sequenced by immunoSEQ multiplex PCR; TCRdb stores in-frame clones only, minus some. The data show tens of thousands of clones, roughly four fifths seen once. The CDR3 contains 15 residues. From germline, CDR1 is SGHAT and CDR2 FQNNGV. Trimming at V came to 2 bases and at J to 3 bases, leaving 5 bases not matched to a gene. Before any sequencing was done, the ViraFEST assay used viral peptide pools to expand antigen-specific CD4+ T cells. Having been cultured for about ten days, the cells underwent CD4+ T cell isolation. Wells of around 2.2 million PBMC each were grown with 9.5 to 10 IU/ml IL-2 and roughly 10 ug/ml peptides. Concerning this clone: What it recognizes is unknown.

The genes are TRBV11-2 and TRBJ1-2, with 8 bases matching TRBD1. Sequencing used CD4+ T cells from PBMCs cultured with HCoV-229E spike peptides, obtained before COVID-19 vaccination. This TCR was sampled from a human donor who received a COVID-19 vaccine. The CDR3 loop is CASSLREQGDYGYTF. CDR3 nucleotide sequence: TGTGCCAGCAGCTTAAGAGAACAGGGGGACTATGGCTACACCTTC.